A selection of T cell receptor beta chains follows, all from one sample in a study of control samples from healthy donors and cancer patients. TCRdb's table, derived via immunoSEQ multiplex PCR, lists solely in-frame clones and lacks some. The sample records tens of thousands of clones, roughly 89% being singletons. The sequencing input was PBMCs. These receptor sequences come from a man between 60 and 75 years old with colorectal cancer. CDR3s include the opening cysteine and the closing phenylalanine or tryptophan.

j_gene	v_gene	CDR3aa
TRBJ1-6	TRBV3-1/TRBV3-2	CASSQGTGNSPLHF
TRBJ1-2	TRBV6-5	CASSLGPDYGYTF
TRBJ2-3	TRBV9	CASSQTGDTQYF
TRBJ1-1	TRBV18	CASSPGANTEAFF
TRBJ2-2	TRBV5-4	CASSLASGELFF
TRBJ2-3	TRBV7-2	CASSLNLAGRTDTQYF
TRBJ2-5	TRBV30	CACPQTGMSQETQYF
TRBJ2-7	TRBV7-2	CASSAYRGEQYF
TRBJ1-5	TRBV28	CAIGPAGTGGGNQPQHF
TRBJ1-2	TRBV18	CASSRVPGVYGYTF
TRBJ1-5	TRBV2	CASSVGQNQPQHF
TRBJ2-1	TRBV11-2	CASRGGVRHNEQFF
TRBJ2-7	TRBV3-1/TRBV3-2	CASSQRAAYEQYF
TRBJ2-5	TRBV27	CASSFREGETQYF
TRBJ1-1	TRBV2	CASSKTRGVNTEAFF
TRBJ2-1	TRBV5-1	CASSPALAGGHEQFF
TRBJ2-5	TRBV7-9	CAWGQETQYF
TRBJ2-5	TRBV5-1	CASTIAGPPGRETQYF
TRBJ1-2	TRBV2	CASREIINYGYTF
TRBJ2-3	TRBV14	CASSQQMFTDTQYF
TRBJ2-3	TRBV6-5	CASSMAGADTQYF
TRBJ1-3	TRBV14	CASSPPRPSGNTIYF
TRBJ2-2	TRBV7-7	CASSVGRGTTGELFF
TRBJ2-3	TRBV4-1	CASRLAGGTDTQYF
TRBJ2-1	TRBV27	CASSLVAGGTNEQFF
TRBJ2-3	TRBV28	CASSLRGGAVDTQYF
TRBJ2-2	TRBV3-1/TRBV3-2	CASSQDKPGELFF
TRBJ1-1	TRBV11-3	CASSHTGTRTEAFF
TRBJ1-2	TRBV7-2	CASRTDRDGYGYTF
TRBJ2-3	TRBV5-5	CASSLAASGGAGGDTQYF
TRBJ2-3	TRBV28	CASSFRTGFDTQYF
TRBJ1-2	TRBV29-1	CSVEKATFPNYGYTF
TRBJ1-5	TRBV30	CAWGAGVNQPQHF
TRBJ2-1	TRBV12-3/TRBV12-4	CASSRGLYNEQFF
TRBJ2-1	TRBV9	CASSAGNEQFF
TRBJ1-2	TRBV7-2	CASSPQGASANYGYTF
TRBJ2-6	TRBV28	CASTTGLGSRSLPSGANVLTF
TRBJ1-2	TRBV12-3/TRBV12-4	CASSLLPSGYTF
TRBJ2-3	TRBV30	CAWSRTGIADTQYF
TRBJ2-1	TRBV4-1	CASSQLEQGEAEQFF
TRBJ2-7	TRBV5-5	CASSSGIYPYEQYF
TRBJ2-5	TRBV5-1	CASSLVRDRGGTQYF
TRBJ1-3	TRBV6-5	CASSYRVDSGNTIYF
TRBJ2-1	TRBV6-2/TRBV6-3	CASSAVGTSGAYNEQFF
TRBJ2-7	TRBV5-1	CASSLVPQVEQYF
TRBJ1-2	TRBV30	CAWSPQIFSYGYTF
TRBJ2-5	TRBV9	CASSVGQGQETQYF
TRBJ2-1	TRBV6-5	CASIPVTSYNEQFF
TRBJ2-7	TRBV2	CASRISGSAYEQYF
TRBJ2-5	TRBV7-6	CASRPLIGRQETQYF
TRBJ1-5	TRBV29-1	CSVVDRDNQPQHF